The rows below give T cell receptor beta chains drawn from one sample of a study of blood T cell repertoires in COVID-19. Some clones are missing from TCRdb's copy, which holds only in-frame ones; the method was immunoSEQ multiplex PCR. The sample shows a few hundred thousand clones, 70% to 90% of them seen only once. Input material: PBMCs or T cells enriched from blood (not recorded which). The receptors originated from a man aged 25 to 40 who had recovered from COVID-19. Each CDR3 is given with its conserved first and last residue. A D gene is named only where the DNA matches it firmly. Only some rows state a clone size, as once, few, many or a class for expanded clones.

clone_size: .
d_call: TRBD1
v_call: TRBV7-9
cdr3_length: 15
j_call: TRBJ1-1
cdr3_nt: TGTGCCAGCAGCTTAGCAGGACAGGTAGGCACTGAAGCTTTCTTT
cdr3_aa: CASSLAGQVGTEAFF

clone_size: .
d_call: .
v_call: TRBV5-1
cdr3_length: 17
j_call: TRBJ2-7
cdr3_nt: TGCGCCAGCAGCTTGGAGTGGGGGCTAAGGGCCTCCCACGAGCAGTACTTC
cdr3_aa: CASSLEWGLRASHEQYF

clone_size: .
d_call: .
v_call: TRBV7-8
cdr3_length: 18
j_call: TRBJ2-1
cdr3_nt: TGTGCCAGCAGCTTAGACTTCTTGGAGGAAAGCTCCTACAATGAGCAGTTCTTC
cdr3_aa: CASSLDFLEESSYNEQFF

clone_size: .
d_call: .
v_call: TRBV6-5
cdr3_length: 14
j_call: TRBJ1-2
cdr3_nt: TGTGCCAGCAGTTACTCGAACAGGGTCGAGGGCTACACCTTC
cdr3_aa: CASSYSNRVEGYTF

clone_size: .
d_call: TRBD1
v_call: TRBV6-4
cdr3_length: 15
j_call: TRBJ2-3
cdr3_nt: TGTGCCAGCAGTGACATACAGGGGGCGACAGATACGCAGTATTTT
cdr3_aa: CASSDIQGATDTQYF

clone_size: .
d_call: .
v_call: TRBV4-1
cdr3_length: 17
j_call: TRBJ1-3
cdr3_nt: TGCGCCAGCAGCCAAGTAAAGGGGCCAAGGTCTGGAAACACCATATATTTT
cdr3_aa: CASSQVKGPRSGNTIYF

clone_size: .
d_call: .
v_call: TRBV27
cdr3_length: 12
j_call: TRBJ1-1
cdr3_nt: TGTGCCAGCCTGGCACCGAACACTGAAGCTTTCTTT
cdr3_aa: CASLAPNTEAFF

clone_size: .
d_call: .
v_call: TRBV21-1
cdr3_length: 19
j_call: TRBJ2-4
cdr3_nt: TGTGCCAGCAGCAAACAGGCCAGCGGGGGGGCCGGGTCCAAAAACATTCAGTACTTC
cdr3_aa: CASSKQASGGAGSKNIQYF

clone_size: .
d_call: .
v_call: TRBV9
cdr3_length: 14
j_call: TRBJ1-1
cdr3_nt: TGTGCCAGCAGCGTATTATGGCGGTTCACTGAAGCTTTCTTT
cdr3_aa: CASSVLWRFTEAFF

clone_size: .
d_call: .
v_call: TRBV6-6
cdr3_length: 14
j_call: TRBJ2-3
cdr3_nt: TGTGCCAGCGGGGGGGCCGTGGATCCAGATACGCAGTATTTT
cdr3_aa: CASGGAVDPDTQYF

clone_size: .
d_call: TRBD2
v_call: TRBV5-1
cdr3_length: 15
j_call: TRBJ2-7
cdr3_nt: TGCGCCAGCAGCTTGGGGGGGACTAGCGGGCACGAGCAGTACTTC
cdr3_aa: CASSLGGTSGHEQYF

clone_size: .
d_call: TRBD2
v_call: TRBV5-1
cdr3_length: 16
j_call: TRBJ2-5
cdr3_nt: TGCGCCAGCAGCTTGGCTAGCGGGGGGGCCTACGAGACCCAGTACTTC
cdr3_aa: CASSLASGGAYETQYF

clone_size: .
d_call: TRBD2
v_call: TRBV5-1
cdr3_length: 15
j_call: TRBJ2-1
cdr3_nt: TGCGCCAGCAGCTTGACTAGCGGGAGGGACAATGAGCAGTTCTTC
cdr3_aa: CASSLTSGRDNEQFF

clone_size: .
d_call: TRBD1
v_call: TRBV18
cdr3_length: 15
j_call: TRBJ1-5
cdr3_nt: TGTGCCAGCTCACCGGGGGACAGGGGCAATCAGCCCCAGCATTTT
cdr3_aa: CASSPGDRGNQPQHF

clone_size: .
d_call: TRBD1
v_call: TRBV6-5
cdr3_length: 15
j_call: TRBJ1-5
cdr3_nt: TGTGCCAGCAGTTCACACAGGGGCGGCAATCAGCCCCAGCATTTT
cdr3_aa: CASSSHRGGNQPQHF

clone_size: .
d_call: TRBD1
v_call: TRBV3-1/TRBV3-2
cdr3_length: 15
j_call: TRBJ1-2
cdr3_nt: TGTGCCAGCAGCCGCGGACAGGCGGCTAACTATGGCTACACCTTC
cdr3_aa: CASSRGQAANYGYTF

clone_size: .
d_call: .
v_call: TRBV28
cdr3_length: 14
j_call: TRBJ1-4
cdr3_nt: TGTGCCAGCACCCCAGGGGCCCCGAATGAAAAACTGTTTTTT
cdr3_aa: CASTPGAPNEKLFF

clone_size: .
d_call: .
v_call: TRBV10-3
cdr3_length: 17
j_call: TRBJ1-5
cdr3_nt: TGTGCCATCAGTGAGTCAGCTTGGGGCAAACTCAATCAGCCCCAGCATTTT
cdr3_aa: CAISESAWGKLNQPQHF

clone_size: once
d_call: .
v_call: TRBV4-1
cdr3_length: 19
j_call: TRBJ2-3
cdr3_nt: TGCGCCAGCAGCCGAGCCCCTCTACTAGAGGACGGACGCACAGATACGCAGTATTTT
cdr3_aa: CASSRAPLLEDGRTDTQYF

clone_size: .
d_call: .
v_call: TRBV18
cdr3_length: 14
j_call: TRBJ1-2
cdr3_nt: TGTGCCAGCTCACCGACAGGTCCGATAACTGGCTACACCTTC
cdr3_aa: CASSPTGPITGYTF

clone_size: .
d_call: TRBD1
v_call: TRBV7-8
cdr3_length: 16
j_call: TRBJ1-6
cdr3_nt: TGTGCCAGCAGACCTACAGGGGTTGGGGATAATTCACCCCTCCACTTT
cdr3_aa: CASRPTGVGDNSPLHF

clone_size: once
d_call: .
v_call: TRBV27
cdr3_length: 14
j_call: TRBJ2-5
cdr3_nt: TGTGCCAGCGCCTATGGGGGCTTTGGGGAGACCCAGTACTTC
cdr3_aa: CASAYGGFGETQYF

clone_size: .
d_call: .
v_call: TRBV30
cdr3_length: 15
j_call: TRBJ2-7
cdr3_nt: TGTGCCGGCACCCTTATCCGCGGGGCCTCCTACGAGCAGTACTTC
cdr3_aa: CAGTLIRGASYEQYF

clone_size: .
d_call: .
v_call: TRBV5-4
cdr3_length: 13
j_call: TRBJ1-2
cdr3_nt: TGTGCCAGCAGCTTGGATCAGACAAATGGCTACACCTTC
cdr3_aa: CASSLDQTNGYTF

clone_size: once
d_call: TRBD2
v_call: TRBV24-1
cdr3_length: 13
j_call: TRBJ2-5
cdr3_nt: TGTGCCACCAGAGGGAGGGGAGCAGAGACCCAGTACTTC
cdr3_aa: CATRGRGAETQYF

clone_size: .
d_call: TRBD1
v_call: TRBV27
cdr3_length: 14
j_call: TRBJ1-2
cdr3_nt: TGTGCCAGCAGTCGGGGACAGACTAACTATGGCTACACCTTC
cdr3_aa: CASSRGQTNYGYTF

clone_size: .
d_call: .
v_call: TRBV7-2
cdr3_length: 14
j_call: TRBJ2-3
cdr3_nt: TGTGCCAGCAGCTTAGCGCGTGAGGCAGATACGCAGTATTTT
cdr3_aa: CASSLAREADTQYF

clone_size: .
d_call: TRBD1
v_call: TRBV6-5
cdr3_length: 15
j_call: TRBJ1-4
cdr3_nt: TGTGCCAGCAGTTACGACGAGGGGGCTTCTGAAAAACTGTTTTTT
cdr3_aa: CASSYDEGASEKLFF

clone_size: .
d_call: .
v_call: TRBV19
cdr3_length: 12
j_call: TRBJ1-1
cdr3_nt: TGTGCCAGTAGGACCCGAGGCACTGAAGCTTTCTTT
cdr3_aa: CASRTRGTEAFF

clone_size: .
d_call: .
v_call: TRBV6-5
cdr3_length: 12
j_call: TRBJ1-2
cdr3_nt: TGTGCCAGCAGTCATACAGGGTTGGGCTACACCTTC
cdr3_aa: CASSHTGLGYTF

clone_size: .
d_call: .
v_call: TRBV5-5
cdr3_length: 15
j_call: TRBJ1-1
cdr3_nt: TGTGCCAGCAGCTTGTACGGGGAGGGAGACATTGAAGCTTTCTTT
cdr3_aa: CASSLYGEGDIEAFF

clone_size: .
d_call: TRBD1
v_call: TRBV15
cdr3_length: 13
j_call: TRBJ1-4
cdr3_nt: TGTGCCACCGCAGACAGGGTAAATGAAAAACTGTTTTTT
cdr3_aa: CATADRVNEKLFF

clone_size: .
d_call: .
v_call: TRBV18
cdr3_length: 14
j_call: TRBJ2-5
cdr3_nt: TGTGCCAGCTCACAAGTTACAGGGTGGGAGACCCAGTACTTC
cdr3_aa: CASSQVTGWETQYF

clone_size: .
d_call: .
v_call: TRBV19
cdr3_length: 15
j_call: TRBJ1-2
cdr3_nt: TGTGCCAGTAGTATAGATCTATCGTTCCCCCCTAGCTACACCTTC
cdr3_aa: CASSIDLSFPPSYTF

clone_size: .
d_call: TRBD2
v_call: TRBV6-4
cdr3_length: 15
j_call: TRBJ2-1
cdr3_nt: TGTGCCAGCAGTCCCGGACTAGCGGGAAACAATGAGCAGTTCTTC
cdr3_aa: CASSPGLAGNNEQFF

clone_size: once
d_call: .
v_call: TRBV7-6
cdr3_length: 14
j_call: TRBJ2-5
cdr3_nt: TGTGCCAGCAGCTCGACAGGTGTCGGGGAGACCCAGTACTTC
cdr3_aa: CASSSTGVGETQYF

clone_size: .
d_call: TRBD1
v_call: TRBV24-1
cdr3_length: 12
j_call: TRBJ1-2
cdr3_nt: TGTGCCACCAGTGATCCTAACAGGGGGTACACCTTC
cdr3_aa: CATSDPNRGYTF

clone_size: .
d_call: .
v_call: TRBV12-3/TRBV12-4
cdr3_length: 13
j_call: TRBJ1-1
cdr3_nt: TGTGCCAGCAGAAGGGGGGAGGGCCGCGAAGCTTTCTTT
cdr3_aa: CASRRGEGREAFF

clone_size: .
d_call: .
v_call: TRBV6-1
cdr3_length: 15
j_call: TRBJ1-4
cdr3_nt: TGTGCCAGCAGTGAAGGACGCAGGCTTAATGAAAAACTGTTTTTT
cdr3_aa: CASSEGRRLNEKLFF